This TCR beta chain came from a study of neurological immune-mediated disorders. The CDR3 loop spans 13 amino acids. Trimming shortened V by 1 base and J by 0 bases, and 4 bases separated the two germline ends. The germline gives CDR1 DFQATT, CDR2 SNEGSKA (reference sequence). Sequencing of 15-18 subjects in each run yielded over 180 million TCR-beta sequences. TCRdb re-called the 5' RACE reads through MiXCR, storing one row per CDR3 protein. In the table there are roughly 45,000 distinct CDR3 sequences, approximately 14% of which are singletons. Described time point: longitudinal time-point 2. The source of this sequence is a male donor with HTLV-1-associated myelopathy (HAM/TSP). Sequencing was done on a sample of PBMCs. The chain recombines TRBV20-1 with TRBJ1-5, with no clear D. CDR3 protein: CSARGVSNQPQHF. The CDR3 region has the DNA TGCAGTGCTAGAGGAGTTAGCAATCAGCCCCAGCATTTT.